The 31 T cell receptor beta chains presented below share a single source sample, sequenced in a study of technical replicates of blood from a few donors. Sequencing was performed with immunoSEQ multiplex PCR; in TCRdb, only in-frame clones are kept and a portion is missing. The sample yields around 50,000 clones, about 94% seen once. Input material: PBMCs. These receptors were obtained from a human donor in good health. Some clones in this sample may be carry-over from other donors' samples.

The chain links TRBV2 to TRBJ2-5, with TRBD1 matching 11 bases. Germline V gives CDR1 SNHLY, CDR2 FYNNEI. V was clipped by 6 bases and J by 5 bases; unmatched bases: 8. This CDR3 is built from 15 residues. The chain's CDR3 is CASRDRDRGSETQYF. The CDR3 nucleotides read TGTGCCAGCAGGGACCGGGACAGGGGGTCGGAGACCCAGTACTTC.

This clone was detected only once. J is TRBJ2-4 and V is TRBV18; 13 nucleotides align to TRBD2. The CDR3 spans 16 residues. Germline lookup yields CDR1 KGHSH and CDR2 LQKENI. The J segment lost 8 bases and the V segment lost 3 bases, leaving 7 bases of the junction unmatched. The CDR3 DNA sequence: TGTGCCAGCTCACCTTCAGGGACTAGCGGGATAGACATTCAGTACTTC. As protein: CASSPSGTSGIDIQYF.

This clone was seen only once. The chain employs TRBV5-1 and TRBJ2-5, with TRBD1 as a possible D gene (6 bases). The CDR3 covers 14 residues. Germline V gene sequence: CDR1 SGHRS, CDR2 YFSETQ. V gave up 4 bases and J gave up 5 bases, with 15 bases separating them. The CDR3 nucleotides read TGCGCCAGCAGCGGGGGCGGCCCCAGGGAGACCCAGTACTTC. Its translation: CASSGGGPRETQYF. The entire variable domain, with the rest obtained from reference TRBV5-1 and TRBJ2-5, is as follows: KAGVTQTPRYLIKTRGQQVTLSCSPISGHRSVSWYQQTPGQGLQFLFEYFSETQRNKGNFPGRFSGRQFSNSRSEMNVSTLELGDSALYLCASSGGGPRETQYFGPGTRLLVL.

V is TRBV7-2 and J is TRBJ1-2, with 7 bases that match TRBD1. Germline-derived CDR1 and CDR2 are SGHTA and FQGNSA. The CDR3 length is 12 residues. V was pared by 0 bases and J by 12 bases, with 4 bases of the junction left unmatched. CDR3: CASSLASDRDTF. The CDR3 bases are TGTGCCAGCAGCTTAGCTTCCGACAGGGACACCTTC. Variable domain in full (rest from reference TRBV7-2 and TRBJ1-2): GAGVSQSPSNKVTEKGKDVELRCDPISGHTALYWYRQSLGQGLEFLIYFQGNSAPDKSGLPSDRFSAERTGGSVSTLTIQRTQQEDSAVYLCASSLASDRDTFGSGTRLTVV.

The V and J genes are TRBV4-3 and TRBJ1-2; maybe TRBD1 (5 bases). CDR1 is LGHNA and CDR2 is YSLEER in the germline V gene. There are 15 residues in the CDR3. V lost 0 bases, J lost 6 bases, and 14 bases lay in between. CDR3 in amino acids: CASSQDLAGLDGYTF. Written as DNA, the CDR3 is TGCGCCAGCAGCCAAGATTTGGCAGGGCTGGATGGCTACACCTTC.

The rearrangement joins TRBV5-1 to TRBJ1-3, with D perhaps matching TRBD1 (6 bases). The V gene's germline CDR1 is SGHRS and CDR2 YFSETQ. CDR3 length: 14 residues. Trimming left V 4 bases short and J 2 bases short, with 10 bases between. DNA of the CDR3: TGCGCCAGCAGCGATGGGGGCGCTGGAAACACCATATATTTT. Its translation: CASSDGGAGNTIYF.

This chain joins TRBV5-1 and TRBJ1-4, with a weak D call TRBD1 (5 bases). CDR1 is SGHRS and CDR2 is YFSETQ in the germline V gene. The CDR3 has 15 residues. The V end was cut by 4 bases, the J end by 7 bases, with 17 bases between. Here the CDR3 reads CASSPRSGVGEKLFF. The CDR3 DNA follows: TGCGCCAGCAGCCCCCGGTCGGGGGTAGGTGAAAAACTGTTTTTT.

The chain uses TRBV7-9 and TRBJ1-6, with D hard to call. Trimming removed 1 base at V and 7 bases at J, with 11 bases between. The CDR3 length is 15 residues. CDR1 is SEHNR and CDR2 is FQNEAQ in the germline V gene (reference sequence). The CDR3, as DNA: TGTGCCAGCAGCTTAGTAGTCAACCCGAATTCACCCCTCCACTTT. It encodes CASSLVVNPNSPLHF.

This sequence joins TRBV6-5 and TRBJ1-5; D possibly corresponds to TRBD1 (5 bases). The CDR3 is 15 residues long. Germline CDR1 reads MNHEY; CDR2 reads SVGAGI. The V end lost 6 bases, the J end lost 5 bases, and 17 bases lay between the germline ends. CDR3 bases: TGTGCCAGCAGCTCCTCGGGTGTAGGGGATCAGCCCCAGCATTTT. It encodes CASSSSGVGDQPQHF.

The chain joins TRBV7-3 to TRBJ2-3; the D is unclear. CDR3 size: 14 residues. The germline V and J ends were trimmed by 5 bases and 6 bases, with 15 bases remaining between them. Germline V gives CDR1 SGHTA, CDR2 FQGTGA. The CDR3, as DNA: TGTGCCAGCAGCCCCAATACGAACGGGGATACGCAGTATTTT. It codes for CASSPNTNGDTQYF. The full variable domain, rest sourced from reference TRBV7-3 and TRBJ2-3, is GAGVSQTPSNKVTEKGKYVELRCDPISGHTALYWYRQSLGQGPEFLIYFQGTGAADDSGLPNDRFFAVRPEGSVSTLKIQRTERGDSAVYLCASSPNTNGDTQYFGPGTRLTVL.

The chain joins TRBV10-3 to TRBJ2-7; 10 bases match TRBD2. Germline CDR1 is ENHRY and CDR2 is SYGVKD. The trim removed 10 bases at V and 6 bases at J, leaving 12 bases unmatched. This CDR3 is built from 14 residues. CDR3 region: CATQGASGSPEQYF. The CDR3 nucleotides read TGTGCCACCCAAGGGGCTAGCGGGAGCCCCGAGCAGTACTTC.

The chain uses TRBV19 and TRBJ2-3; D is perhaps TRBD2 (5 bases). Trimming took off 6 bases at V and 2 bases at J, with 9 bases between the two ends. The length of the CDR3 is 13 residues. Per germline, CDR1 LNHDA and CDR2 SQIVND (reference sequence). This chain's CDR3 is CASSPDYTDTQYF. The CDR3 coding sequence is TGTGCCAGTAGCCCTGACTACACAGATACGCAGTATTTT. The complete variable domain, with remaining parts taken from reference TRBV19 and TRBJ2-3, reads DGGITQSPKYLFRKEGQNVTLSCEQNLNHDAMYWYRQDPGQGLRLIYYSQIVNDFQKGDIAEGYSVSREKKESFPLTVTSAQKNPTAFYLCASSPDYTDTQYFGPGTRLTVL.

This clone was counted once. The chain couples TRBV5-8 to TRBJ1-4; maybe TRBD1 (6 bases). Trimming took 2 bases from V and 4 from J, leaving 9 bases between them. The CDR3 covers 14 residues. Looked up from germline, CDR1 is SGHTS and CDR2 is YDEGEE. CDR3 nucleotides: TGTGCCAGCAGCTTCGGGGGGCTTAATGAAAAACTGTTTTTT. Protein product: CASSFGGLNEKLFF.

The V and J genes are TRBV2 and TRBJ1-1, with TRBD1 as a possible D gene (6 bases). V dropped 6 bases and J dropped 8 bases, with 10 bases sitting between them. Germline lookup yields CDR1 SNHLY and CDR2 FYNNEI. The CDR3 has 11 amino acids. CDR3 sequence reads: CASRDRLEAFF. The CDR3 DNA reads as TGTGCCAGCAGGGACAGATTAGAAGCTTTCTTT.

The chain joins TRBV5-1 to TRBJ2-1, with D unresolved. This CDR3 has 13 residues. V was shortened by 5 bases and J by 4 bases, with 10 bases between the two germline ends. CDR1 is SGHRS and CDR2 is YFSETQ in the germline V gene. The CDR3: CASSIKAYNEQFF. CDR3 in DNA: TGCGCCAGCAGTATAAAAGCTTACAATGAGCAGTTCTTC.

This chain uses TRBV6-1 with TRBJ1-6, with D possibly matching TRBD1 (5 bases). The V gene's germline CDR1 is MNHNS and CDR2 SASEGT. The CDR3 has 15 amino acids. Trimming shortened V by 2 bases and J by 9 bases, and 14 bases separated the two germline ends. Here the CDR3 reads CASSERINQGSPLHF. In DNA, the CDR3 is TGTGCCAGCAGTGAACGTATCAACCAGGGTTCACCCCTCCACTTT.

The chain couples TRBV5-1 to TRBJ2-5; 9 bases align to TRBD2. Germline values: CDR1 SGHRS, CDR2 YFSETQ. The CDR3 sequence is 15 residues long. The V gene end was trimmed by 1 base and the J gene end by 2 bases; junction bases not matched to a gene: 3. CDR3 loop: CASSLYAGGQETQYF. The CDR3 DNA reads TGCGCCAGCAGCTTGTATGCGGGAGGGCAAGAGACCCAGTACTTC.

The chain is built from TRBV18 and TRBJ2-1; the match to TRBD2 covers 11 bases. J gave up 6 bases and V 5 bases, and 6 bases lay outside the gene matches. The germline gives CDR1 KGHSH, CDR2 LQKENI. The CDR3 has 15 residues. The CDR3 bases are TGTGCCAGCTCAGTACCGGGACTAGCGGTCAATGAGCAGTTCTTC. Its protein product is CASSVPGLAVNEQFF.

The rearrangement joins TRBV30 to TRBJ2-1; TRBD2 aligns across 7 bases. This CDR3 comprises 14 residues. The V segment lost 8 bases and the J segment 8 bases; nucleotides outside the gene matches: 15. Germline V CDR1 and CDR2: GTSNPN, SVGIG (reference sequence). CDR3 loop: CAPASRGGVDEQFF. The CDR3 DNA sequence: TGTGCCCCTGCCTCGAGGGGAGGGGTGGATGAGCAGTTCTTC.

The rearrangement links TRBV5-6 to TRBJ2-5, with TRBD2 matching over 13 bases. CDR1 is SGHDT and CDR2 is YYEEEE in the germline V gene. V shed 4 bases and J 1 base; nucleotides not matched to a gene: 4. CDR3 size: 16 residues. The CDR3 is CASSQGLAGLQETQYF. In DNA form, the CDR3 reads TGTGCCAGCAGCCAGGGACTAGCGGGGCTCCAAGAGACCCAGTACTTC.

J is TRBJ1-4 and V is TRBV19; no definite D call. The CDR3 has 13 residues. Per the germline V gene, CDR1 is LNHDA and CDR2 is SQIVND (reference sequence). Trimming left V 7 bases short and J 8 bases short, with 14 bases between. As DNA, the CDR3 is TGTGCCAGTAAGGACGGGAGTATGGAAAAACTGTTTTTT. Translation gives CASKDGSMEKLFF.

V is TRBV11-2 and J is TRBJ2-2, with 7 bases aligning to TRBD2. The CDR3 length is 13 residues. Trimming cost V 11 bases and J 0 bases; bases outside gene matches: 3. Germline V gene lookup returns CDR1 SGHAT and CDR2 FQNNGV. The CDR3 sequence: CADTSANTGELFF. DNA for the CDR3: TGTGCCGACACTAGCGCGAACACCGGGGAGCTGTTTTTT.

This clone has just one count. V is TRBV4-2 and J is TRBJ1-2; 8 nucleotides line up with TRBD1. V shed 4 bases, J shed 0 bases, and the junction held 16 bases outside the gene matches. Germline values: CDR1 LGHNA, CDR2 YNFKEQ. The CDR3 extends over 19 amino acids. Written as DNA, the CDR3 is TGTGCCAGCAGCCTGACCGGGACAGGTCCTGAGGCTCCTAACTATGGCTACACCTTC. Translation gives CASSLTGTGPEAPNYGYTF.

This clone was counted a single time. The chain employs TRBV30 and TRBJ1-4; D is perhaps TRBD1 (6 bases). V shed 3 bases and J shed 3 bases, with 14 bases lying between them. The CDR3 consists of 15 residues. Germline loops: CDR1 GTSNPN, CDR2 SVGIG (reference sequence). This chain's CDR3 is CAWRFKGGPNEKLFF. Here the CDR3 DNA reads TGTGCCTGGAGGTTCAAGGGGGGGCCTAATGAAAAACTGTTTTTT. The variable domain in full, completed from reference TRBV30 and TRBJ1-4, reads SQTIHQWPATLVQPVGSPLSLECTVEGTSNPNLYWYRQAAGRGLQLLFYSVGIGQISSEVPQNLSASRPQDRQFILSSKKLLLSDSGFYLCAWRFKGGPNEKLFFGSGTQLSVL.

This sequence joins TRBV6-1 and TRBJ1-5; a weak D match, TRBD1 (5 bases). The V gene lost 6 bases and the J gene lost 0 bases, with 9 bases spanning the gap. The CDR3 contains 14 residues. Per germline, CDR1 MNHNS and CDR2 SASEGT. The CDR3 here is CASRGRLSNQPQHF. CDR3 DNA: TGTGCCAGCAGGGGGCGGCTTAGCAATCAGCCCCAGCATTTT.

The V and J genes are TRBV5-6 and TRBJ2-7, with D possibly TRBD1 on 5 matching bases. CDR1 and CDR2 from the germline V gene are SGHDT and YYEEEE. This CDR3 has 14 residues. The V gene lost 2 bases and the J gene lost 4 bases, with 13 bases spanning the gap. The CDR3 DNA follows: TGTGCCAGCAGCTTTACAGGAAGGGTATACGAGCAGTACTTC. It is translated as CASSFTGRVYEQYF.

The V gene is TRBV7-9, the J gene TRBJ1-1; D gene unclear. Deletions cut 6 bases from V and 0 bases from J, with 14 bases between. The CDR3 has 15 residues. From germline, CDR1 is SEHNR and CDR2 FQNEAQ (reference sequence). CDR3 DNA sequence: TGTGCCAGCAGACCAAAACAGAGATTGAACACTGAAGCTTTCTTT. Translation: CASRPKQRLNTEAFF.

CDR3 sequence reads: CAWSGDTFMNTEAFF. The CDR3 DNA reads as TGTGCCTGGAGTGGTGACACTTTCATGAACACTGAAGCTTTCTTT. This chain links TRBV30 with TRBJ1-1; D is ambiguous. V was cut by 1 base and J by 0 bases, with 12 bases left in between. CDR3 length equals 15 residues. The germline CDR1 and CDR2 sequences are GTSNPN and SVGIG (reference sequence).

The chain recombines TRBV5-1 with TRBJ2-3; 9 bases align to TRBD2. CDR3 length: 16 residues. V dropped 7 bases and J dropped 4; count of bases not matched to a gene: 13. Germline V gives CDR1 SGHRS, CDR2 YFSETQ. The DNA of the CDR3 is TGCGCCAGCGCGGGAAATAGCGGGAGTGGGCCAGATACGCAGTATTTT. It codes for CASAGNSGSGPDTQYF.

This chain joins TRBV7-9 and TRBJ2-1, with D perhaps matching TRBD2 (5 bases). This CDR3 region has 16 residues. With 5 bases removed from V and 5 bases from J, the gap between germline ends came to 19 bases. Germline V gives CDR1 SEHNR, CDR2 FQNEAQ (reference sequence). CDR3 nucleotide sequence: TGTGCCAGCAGCCCGAAGGGTAGTTGGCGGGACAATGAGCAGTTCTTC. As protein: CASSPKGSWRDNEQFF.

This clone is a singleton in its sample. The chain carries TRBV6-1 and TRBJ1-3; TRBD1 agrees at 10 bases. Per germline, CDR1 MNHNS and CDR2 SASEGT. CDR3 length: 14 amino acids. The V and J ends lost 5 bases and 6 bases, in that order; junction bases with no gene match: 4. CDR3 loop: CASSPGTGVNTIYF. The CDR3 coding sequence is TGTGCCAGCAGTCCCGGGACAGGGGTAAACACCATATATTTT.